The source of this TCR beta chain is a study of cytomegalovirus exposure and HLA in healthy donors. Clones were read by immunoSEQ multiplex PCR, and TCRdb kept only the in-frame ones, dropping some. This sample has around 140,000 clones, with approximately 86% found just once. Germline values: CDR1 MNHNS, CDR2 SASEGT. Losses at the gene ends were 2 bases for V and 4 bases for J; bases not matched to a gene: 8. The CDR3 contains 16 residues. General observations from the study: Reports credit the classifier with highly specific, highly sensitive diagnosis of cytomegalovirus status.

Of note for this clone: Antigen: not known.

Sequencing was carried out using PBMCs. The TCR comes from a young man in good health and CMV-seropositive. The chain combines TRBV6-1 with TRBJ2-1; TRBD2 matches at 7 bases. CDR3 region: CASSENKRGSYNEQFF. The CDR3 DNA follows: TGTGCCAGCAGTGAAAATAAGCGGGGTTCTTACAATGAGCAGTTCTTC.